This T cell receptor beta chain was captured by sequencing in a study of blood T cell repertoires in COVID-19. About the study: T cells, B-cell-depleted T cells, or PBMCs provided the cDNA or gDNA that served as material.

Under the authors' procedure: By means of reference gene primer amplification, nucleated cell counts were estimated. Some clones are missing from TCRdb's copy, which holds only in-frame ones; the method was immunoSEQ multiplex PCR. The DNA gave D and trimming, while V, J and clone size come from that table. The sample consists of about 68,000 clones, around 80% of them appearing once. Trimming left V 0 bases short and J 1 base short, with 7 bases between. Germline V gene sequence: CDR1 ENHRY, CDR2 SYGVKD. The CDR3 totals 14 residues. This clone was detected only a few times. The sequence derives from a human donor in a cohort sampled during active COVID-19. The specimen was peripheral blood. V gene TRBV10-3 combines with J gene TRBJ2-7, with no clear D. Here the CDR3 reads CAISESARSYEQYF. The CDR3 DNA reads as TGTGCCATCAGTGAGTCGGCTAGATCCTACGAGCAGTACTTC.